The 20 T cell receptor beta chains reported below all come from one sample, sequenced in a study of shared clonotypes between healthy human individuals. Generated by immunoSEQ multiplex PCR, the TCRdb table keeps only in-frame clones and is missing some. The data show some 96,000 clones, with over 40% seen just once and more than 12% held by the top ten. The sequencing input was PBMCs. The receptors shown here come from a woman in her forties in good health. Some clones in this sample may be carry-over from other donors' samples.

V and J are TRBV28 and TRBJ2-3; D uncertain. This CDR3 spans 15 amino acids. The germline gives CDR1 MDHEN, CDR2 SYDVKM. The V gene lost 3 bases and the J gene lost 2 bases, with 12 bases spanning the gap. Here the CDR3 reads CASSLMYRATDTQYF. CDR3 nucleotides: TGTGCCAGCAGTTTGATGTATAGGGCCACAGATACGCAGTATTTT.

J is TRBJ2-7 and V is TRBV7-9; 7 bases are shared with TRBD1. This CDR3 has 14 amino acids. Looked up from germline, CDR1 is SEHNR and CDR2 is FQNEAQ (reference sequence). V was pared by 4 bases and J by 7 bases, with 10 bases of the junction left unmatched. This CDR3 is CASSSDRETWEQYF. The CDR3 bases are TGTGCCAGCAGCTCAGACAGGGAGACCTGGGAGCAGTACTTC. Together with reference TRBV7-9 and TRBJ2-7, the CDR3 gives the full variable domain: DTGVSQNPRHKITKRGQNVTFRCDPISEHNRLYWYRQTLGQGPEFLTYFQNEAQLEKSRLLSDRFSAERPKGSFSTLEIQRTEQGDSAMYLCASSSDRETWEQYFGPGTRLTVT.

This clone was observed a handful of times. The rearrangement links TRBV14 to TRBJ2-1; D unresolved. V gave up 0 bases and J gave up 9 bases, with 6 bases separating them. Germline-derived CDR1 and CDR2 are SGHDN and FVKESK. This CDR3 region has 12 residues. The CDR3 spells CASSQDRREQFF. The CDR3 nucleotides read TGTGCCAGCAGCCAAGATCGGCGTGAGCAGTTCTTC.

By its share, this clone is medium-sized (0.01 to 0.1%). The gene calls are TRBV5-1 and TRBJ2-1; TRBD2 agrees at 11 bases. This CDR3 is 14 amino acids long. CDR1 and CDR2 (germline): SGHRS, YFSETQ. V trimming: 7 bases; J trimming: 5 bases; junction bases outside the gene matches: 5. Written as DNA, the CDR3 is TGCGCCAGCTCGACTAGCGGGAAGGACAATGAGCAGTTCTTC. Its translation: CASSTSGKDNEQFF.

Concerning this clone: This sequence is one base from a far larger clone and is likely a read error. The gene calls are TRBV27 and TRBJ1-5; D is unclear. This CDR3 contains 16 residues. V was cut by 5 bases and J by 3 bases, with 17 bases left in between. Germline V CDR1 and CDR2: MNHEY, SMNVEV (reference sequence). The CDR3, as DNA: TGTGCCAGCAGTGCTTTTAGCACATGGTTCAATCAGCCCCAGCATTTT. Amino acid sequence: CASSAFSTWFNQPQHF.

V is TRBV29-1 and J is TRBJ1-1; 8 bases fit TRBD1. The junction had 4 bases not matched to a gene; V was cut back by 3 bases and J by 10 bases. Germline CDR1 is SQVTM and CDR2 is ANQGSEA. The CDR3 sequence is 11 residues long. In DNA, the CDR3 is TGCAGCGTTGACTCCGGGACAGGAGCTTTCTTT. Protein sequence: CSVDSGTGAFF.

The chain joins TRBV27 to TRBJ2-3, with D possibly matching TRBD2 (5 bases). The CDR3 totals 15 residues. The germline V and J ends were trimmed by 4 bases and 0 bases, with 11 bases remaining between them. Germline V CDR1 and CDR2: MNHEY, SMNVEV (reference sequence). In DNA, the CDR3 is TGTGCCAGCAGTTGGCGGCGGGCTAGCACAGATACGCAGTATTTT. It yields the protein CASSWRRASTDTQYF.

The rearrangement joins TRBV11-3 to TRBJ2-5; 8 nucleotides match TRBD2. This CDR3 is 14 amino acids long. Per the germline V gene, CDR1 is SGHNT and CDR2 is YENEEA. Unmatched junction bases numbered 15, after V lost 5 bases and J lost 13 bases. The CDR3 nucleotides read TGTGCCAGCAGCCCCCGAGCGGGAGTCGGTAGACTGTACTTC. This codes for CASSPRAGVGRLYF.

In regard to this clone: Its ends do not fully match the called genes, so a read error is possible. V gene TRBV7-2 combines with J gene TRBJ2-1; D gene unclear. The CDR3 covers 13 residues. Germline assignment: CDR1 SGHTA and CDR2 FQGNSA. CDR3 sequence: CASSLGSHNEQFF. CDR3 bases: TGTGCCAGCAGCTTAGGCTCCCACAATGAGCAGTTCTTC.

The V and J genes are TRBV7-3 and TRBJ2-2; a possible D gene is TRBD1 (6 bases). Trimming took 8 bases from V and 0 from J, leaving 7 bases between them. The CDR3 contains 13 residues. The germline CDR1 and CDR2 sequences are SGHTA and FQGTGA. The CDR3 loop reads CASGQTNTGELFF. Written as DNA, the CDR3 is TGTGCCAGCGGACAGACGAACACCGGGGAGCTGTTTTTT. Variable domain in full (rest from reference TRBV7-3 and TRBJ2-2): GAGVSQTPSNKVTEKGKYVELRCDPISGHTALYWYRQSLGQGPEFLIYFQGTGAADDSGLPNDRFFAVRPEGSVSTLKIQRTERGDSAVYLCASGQTNTGELFFGEGSRLTVL.

The gene calls are TRBV5-1 and TRBJ2-1; D unresolved. CDR1 SGHRS and CDR2 YFSETQ come from the germline V gene. The CDR3 is 15 residues long. Trimming left V 1 base short and J 2 bases short, with 10 bases between. The CDR3: CASSLNSSPYNEQFF. The DNA of the CDR3 is TGCGCCAGCAGCTTGAATAGTAGCCCCTACAATGAGCAGTTCTTC.

This clone was observed a handful of times. Here the CDR3 DNA reads TGTGCCAGCAAGACGGTCTACGAGCAGTACTTC. Residues: CASKTVYEQYF. The chain recombines TRBV28 with TRBJ2-7, with D unclear. Trimming took off 7 bases at V and 3 bases at J, with 7 bases between the two ends. The length of the CDR3 is 11 residues. Germline V gene lookup returns CDR1 MDHEN and CDR2 SYDVKM.

As concerns this clone: A read error is the likely source, as a far larger clone sits one nucleotide away. The chain combines TRBV7-2 with TRBJ1-5, with 7 bases identical to TRBD1. The CDR3 is made up of 15 amino acids. Trimming took 7 bases from V and 3 from J; bases not matched to a gene: 9. Germline CDR1 SGHTA, CDR2 FQGNSA. In nucleotides, the CDR3 is TGTGCCAGCAACCTCGCAGGGGGACCCAATCAGCCCCAGCATTTT. Protein sequence: CASNLAGGPNQPQHF.

This clone was seen a single time. Possible read error: a much larger clone is one base away. V and J are TRBV27 and TRBJ2-5; 7 nucleotides match TRBD1. The end of the DNA is better explained by TRBJ2-7, so the J call may be wrong. Germline loops: CDR1 MNHEY, CDR2 SMNVEV (reference sequence). The CDR3 loop spans 14 amino acids. The CDR3 region is CAGSNRDSPYEQYF. In DNA, the CDR3 is TGTGCCGGCAGTAACCGGGACAGTCCCTACGAGCAGTACTTC.

This CDR3 reads CSVGTGTNYGYTF. As DNA, the CDR3 is TGCAGCGTAGGGACAGGCACCAACTATGGCTACACCTTC. The chain links TRBV29-1 to TRBJ1-2; 8 positions agree with TRBD1. Germline values: CDR1 SQVTM, CDR2 ANQGSEA. This CDR3 comprises 13 residues. V dropped 6 bases and J dropped 2; count of bases not matched to a gene: 5.

This clone was recorded at least ten times. The rearrangement uses TRBV5-6 and TRBJ2-7; tentatively, D is TRBD2 (5 bases). The germline V and J ends were trimmed by 2 bases and 7 bases, with 22 bases remaining between them. The CDR3 totals 16 residues. Germline loops: CDR1 SGHDT, CDR2 YYEEEE. The CDR3 spells CASSFPGSGKVGEQYF. DNA for the CDR3: TGTGCCAGCAGCTTCCCGGGTTCGGGGAAGGTGGGAGAGCAGTACTTC.

The chain combines TRBV27 with TRBJ1-4, with TRBD1 as a possible D gene (6 bases). The CDR3 covers 17 residues. Germline-derived CDR1 and CDR2 are MNHEY and SMNVEV (reference sequence). With 6 bases removed from V and 4 bases from J, the gap between germline ends came to 21 bases. The CDR3 region is CASRPLAGAPGNEKLFF. The CDR3 region has the DNA TGTGCCAGCAGACCCCTCGCAGGGGCCCCGGGTAATGAAAAACTGTTTTTT.

This clone has a handful of counts. The chain uses TRBV28 and TRBJ1-2; D gene ambiguous. The V gene's germline CDR1 is MDHEN and CDR2 SYDVKM. The V gene lost 2 bases and the J gene lost 12 bases, with 16 bases spanning the gap. The CDR3 length is 13 residues. This chain's CDR3 is CASSLRALPSNTF. Written as DNA, the CDR3 is TGTGCCAGCAGTTTAAGGGCTTTACCCTCAAACACCTTC.

In this sample, this clone turned up a few times. The chain employs TRBV19 and TRBJ1-5, with 8 bases identical to TRBD1. Germline V gene data show CDR1 as LNHDA and CDR2 as SQIVND (reference sequence). J lost 5 bases, V lost 5 bases, and 11 bases had no gene match. This CDR3 has 16 residues. For the CDR3, the DNA is TGTGCCAGTAGTTTATTCCGGGACAGGAGGCATCAGCCCCAGCATTTT. Translation gives CASSLFRDRRHQPQHF.

There are many counts of this clone. The J gene is TRBJ1-4, the V gene TRBV29-1; 9 bases fit TRBD1. Per the germline V gene, CDR1 is SQVTM and CDR2 is ANQGSEA. CDR3 length: 13 residues. Trimming at V came to 6 bases and at J to 7 bases, leaving 6 bases not matched to a gene. The CDR3 region is CSVRDREAEKLFF. CDR3 in DNA: TGCAGCGTAAGGGACAGGGAGGCTGAAAAACTGTTTTTT.